The following is a TCR beta chain sequence with its context. Its antigen is as yet unknown. The sample comes from a study of glioma-infiltrating T cells after dendritic cell vaccination. Study at large: Glioblastoma patients came from Phase I and II dendritic cell vaccination trials.

The table came from immunoSEQ multiplex PCR; TCRdb's copy has only in-frame clones and leaves some out. The data show some 90,000 clones, approximately 75% seen once. J gave up 6 bases and V 5 bases, and 9 bases lay outside the gene matches. This CDR3 region has 16 residues. CDR1 and CDR2 from the germline V gene are SGHVS and FQNEAQ. The time point is: after dendritic cell vaccination, including at tumor progression/relapse. Findings and limits, study-wide: Survival was not directly related to TCR clonality in these patients.

This specimen consisted of blood, obtained after dendritic cell vaccination. The chain employs TRBV7-8 and TRBJ2-2; 10 bases fit TRBD1. This clonotype originated in a human donor with glioblastoma. The CDR3 reads CASSPDGTGAAGELFF. The CDR3 DNA follows: TGTGCCAGCAGCCCCGACGGGACAGGGGCGGCCGGGGAGCTGTTTTTT.